This passage covers 17 T cell receptor beta chains from one sample sequenced in a study of shared clonotypes between healthy human individuals. This table comes from immunoSEQ multiplex PCR, and its TCRdb copy is limited to in-frame clones, with some not included. The data contain around 530,000 clones, just over 75% of them singletons. Sequencing input: PBMCs. The origin of the receptors is a middle-aged woman in good health. Some clones in this sample may be carry-over from other donors' samples.

The V gene is TRBV5-6, the J gene TRBJ2-7; weak D call: TRBD2 (5 bases). Trimming cost V 1 base and J 5 bases, with 7 bases left between them. This CDR3 spans 12 amino acids. Germline CDR1 and CDR2: SGHDT and YYEEEE. This CDR3 is CASSLIGDEQYF. The DNA of the CDR3 is TGTGCCAGCAGCTTGATCGGGGACGAGCAGTACTTC.

The DNA for the CDR3 is TGTGCCAGCAGCCCCGGGGGGGCGAACAATGAGCAGTTCTTC. Translating gives CASSPGGANNEQFF. The chain has TRBV7-2 and TRBJ2-1; 8 bases are shared with TRBD2. Germline CDR1 is SGHTA and CDR2 is FQGNSA. Trimming took 5 bases from V and 5 from J; bases not matched to a gene: 5. There are 14 residues in the CDR3.

This sequence joins TRBV5-1 and TRBJ1-2, with 7 bases fitting TRBD1. CDR1 and CDR2 (germline): SGHRS, YFSETQ. This CDR3 region has 14 residues. Trimming at V came to 4 bases and at J to 4 bases, leaving 7 bases not matched to a gene. CDR3 coding DNA: TGCGCCAGCAGCACAGACAGGGACATCTATGGCTACACCTTC. It encodes CASSTDRDIYGYTF.

V usage is TRBV5-4 and J usage is TRBJ1-1; TRBD1 might be the D (6 bases). The CDR3 is 15 amino acids. Germline CDR1 reads SGHNT; CDR2 reads YYREEE (reference sequence). V gave up 0 bases and J gave up 1 base, with 10 bases separating them. The CDR3 sequence is CASSLAMGANTEAFF. As DNA, the CDR3 is TGTGCCAGCAGCTTGGCCATGGGGGCGAACACTGAAGCTTTCTTT.

The V and J genes are TRBV29-1 and TRBJ1-2, with 7 nucleotides matching TRBD1. The CDR3 contains 12 residues. The germline CDR1 and CDR2 sequences are SQVTM and ANQGSEA. Losses at the gene ends were 3 bases for V and 8 bases for J; bases not matched to a gene: 6. The CDR3 DNA follows: TGCAGCGTTGATAAGGGGGCCTGGGGCTACACCTTC. It encodes CSVDKGAWGYTF.

The CDR3: CASSFRGFGSNQPQHF. In DNA, the CDR3 is TGTGCCAGCAGTTTCAGGGGATTTGGTAGCAATCAGCCCCAGCATTTT. This chain joins TRBV28 and TRBJ1-5; D is perhaps TRBD1 (6 bases). Deletions cut 3 bases from V and 0 bases from J, with 12 bases between. Germline V CDR1 and CDR2: MDHEN, SYDVKM. There are 16 residues in the CDR3.

This chain joins TRBV11-2 and TRBJ2-7, with 9 bases aligning to TRBD2. The V and J ends lost 5 bases and 0 bases, in that order; junction bases with no gene match: 5. Germline CDR1 is SGHAT and CDR2 is FQNNGV. This CDR3 spans 15 amino acids. CDR3 protein: CASSLGLASSYEQYF. In nucleotides, the CDR3 is TGTGCCAGCAGCCTCGGACTAGCGAGCTCCTACGAGCAGTACTTC.

The chain joins TRBV27 to TRBJ1-2; D perhaps matches TRBD1 (5 bases). Germline V lookup: CDR1 MNHEY, CDR2 SMNVEV (reference sequence). The CDR3 contains 16 residues. With 6 bases removed from V and 2 bases from J, the gap between germline ends came to 19 bases. The CDR3 spells CASSRMGLPGNYGYTF. The CDR3 nucleotides are TGTGCCAGCAGCCGGATGGGGCTCCCAGGAAACTATGGCTACACCTTC.

This clone appeared once. The CDR3 nucleotides are TGCGCCAGCAGCCAAGATTCGGGGGCGGGGACAGATACGCAGTATTTT. This translates into CASSQDSGAGTDTQYF. The V and J genes are TRBV4-3 and TRBJ2-3; TRBD1 or TRBD2 may be the D gene (6 bases each). This CDR3 comprises 16 residues. V lost 0 bases and J lost 3, with 13 bases in between. The germline gives CDR1 LGHNA, CDR2 YSLEER.

J is TRBJ2-7 and V is TRBV9; 8 bases match TRBD1. Trimming took 3 bases from V and 7 from J; bases not matched to a gene: 12. Germline V gene data show CDR1 as SGDLS and CDR2 as YYNGEE. The CDR3 is made up of 15 amino acids. The CDR3 region has the DNA TGTGCCAGCAGCGCCGGACAGGGTCCGTCGAGGGAGCAGTACTTC. This encodes CASSAGQGPSREQYF.

This clone was recorded many times. Other DNA sequences of this sample code for an identical CDR3. This chain connects TRBV5-1 to TRBJ2-1, with 8 positions matching TRBD1. Germline lookup yields CDR1 SGHRS and CDR2 YFSETQ. With V trimmed by 3 bases and J by 0 bases, 2 bases remained unmatched. This CDR3 contains 15 residues. As DNA, the CDR3 is TGCGCCAGCAGCTCAGGACAGGGCTCCTACAATGAGCAGTTCTTC. This codes for CASSSGQGSYNEQFF.

CDR3 region: CATKDTKRSNEQFF. CDR3 bases: TGTGCCACCAAGGACACCAAACGCTCCAATGAGCAGTTCTTC. J is TRBJ2-1 and V is TRBV19, with D possibly TRBD1 on 5 matching bases. Between the trimmed V and J ends, which lost 10 bases and 6 bases, there was a span of 19 bases. Germline V gives CDR1 LNHDA, CDR2 SQIVND (reference sequence). The CDR3 is 14 residues long.

This clone was seen repeatedly, ten times or more. V usage is TRBV2 and J usage is TRBJ1-6; D uncertain. The germline V gene encodes CDR1 SNHLY and CDR2 FYNNEI. There are 13 residues in the CDR3. Trimming removed 8 bases at V and 7 bases at J, with 12 bases between. In nucleotides, the CDR3 is TGTGCCAGCGGACCTGACTCCAATTCACCCCTCCACTTT. This gives the protein CASGPDSNSPLHF. Full variable domain (outside the CDR3, taken from reference TRBV2 and TRBJ1-6): EPEVTQTPSHQVTQMGQEVILRCVPISNHLYFYWYRQILGQKVEFLVSFYNNEISEKSEIFDDQFSVERPDGSNFTLKIRSTKLEDSAMYFCASGPDSNSPLHFGNGTRLTVT.

This chain connects TRBV10-3 to TRBJ1-1; D is perhaps TRBD1 (5 bases). CDR1 is ENHRY, CDR2 SYGVKD, per germline. Between the trimmed V and J ends, which lost 3 bases and 3 bases, there was a span of 17 bases. This CDR3 has 16 amino acids. CDR3 region: CAISEWGRGSDTEAFF. The CDR3 DNA is TGTGCCATCAGTGAATGGGGACGAGGTAGCGACACTGAAGCTTTCTTT.

The chain joins TRBV6-1 to TRBJ1-5, with D possibly being TRBD1 (6 bases). Germline V CDR1 and CDR2: MNHNS, SASEGT. The CDR3 runs 13 residues. Trimming took 7 bases from V and 11 from J, leaving 18 bases between them. The CDR3 nucleotides are TGTGCCAGCACCACCATGGGTAGGGGGGCCCAGCATTTT. It yields the protein CASTTMGRGAQHF.

The V call is TRBV15, the J call TRBJ1-1; D remains unclear. Looked up from germline, CDR1 is LNHNV and CDR2 is YYDKDF (reference sequence). The CDR3 contains 14 residues. Trimming pared 0 bases from V and 7 bases from J, leaving 12 bases between. The DNA for the CDR3 is TGTGCCACCAGCAGAGATCCCCCACAGAGTGAAGCTTTCTTT. Amino acids: CATSRDPPQSEAFF.

On this clone: Sequence at one end of the junction differs from germline and may be a read error. This chain connects TRBV28 to TRBJ1-2; D unresolved. The germline gives CDR1 MDHEN, CDR2 SYDVKM. This CDR3 region has 14 residues. The CDR3 DNA follows: TGTGCCAGCAGTTTCGAAGGCCCTGCCTATGGCTACATCTTC. Its protein product is CASSFEGPAYGYIF.